The present T cell receptor (beta chain) was sequenced within a study of cytomegalovirus exposure and HLA in healthy donors. Study-level findings and limits: The authors considered a cluster of highly shared sequence variants likely to be a sequencing artifact. Testing in vitro showed a few CMV-associated chains specific for CMV antigens.

This PCR relied on a set of 60 Vbeta primers and 13 Jbeta primers. TCRdb's copy holds only in-frame clones and misses some; the assay was immunoSEQ multiplex PCR. The table has about 76,000 clones, under 80% seen once; the top ten hold over 4.5%. The CDR3 has 12 residues. V was pared by 7 bases and J by 3 bases, with 11 bases between. Looked up from germline, CDR1 is SQVTM and CDR2 is ANQGSEA. A note on this clone: Its matching antigen is unknown.

This TCR derives from a man aged 55 to 70 in good health and CMV-seropositive. The chain is built from TRBV29-1 and TRBJ2-3, with TRBD2 as a possible D gene (6 bases). Sequencing used PBMCs. The CDR3, as DNA: TGCAGCGGGGATGGGGGGACAGATACGCAGTATTTT. This codes for CSGDGGTDTQYF.